This TCR beta chain was recovered during a study of regulatory T cells in long-lasting Graves disease. Whole-study results and caveats: Persistent Graves' patients had lower TCR diversity than newly diagnosed ones. TRBV28, TRBJ1-2 and TRBJ2-5 were favored in persistent disease.

This clonotype has at least ten counts. Its antigen remains unidentified. Arm-PCR of CDR3 regions and iRepertoire HTBI primers were the basis on which TCR beta libraries were built. TCRdb re-called the multiplex PCR reads through MiXCR, storing one row per CDR3 protein. Of fewer than 500,000 distinct CDR3 sequences in the sample, 15% to 20% were seen once. Time point defined: newly diagnosed GD, antithyroid drugs for less than 3 months. Preparation of the TCR library used RNA extracted from PBMCs. The CDR3 is 16 amino acids. Germline CDR1 DFQATT, CDR2 SNEGSKA (reference sequence). Deletions cut 0 bases from V and 1 base from J, with 14 bases between. The same specimen was also included in a second study, on T cells in Graves' hyperthyroidism and ophthalmopathy. From that paper: Diagnoses were made from clinical symptoms, serum measures (thyroxine and TRAb), thyroid ultrasound and orbital computed tomography.

The receptor was derived from a man aged 35 to 55 with Graves disease. The sequenced sample was peripheral blood mononuclear cells (PBMCs), obtained at new diagnosis, from a patient treated with antithyroid drugs. V gene TRBV20-1 combines with J gene TRBJ2-3; no clear D gene. This CDR3 reads CSARDGRPDRTDTQYF. The CDR3 nucleotides are TGCAGTGCTAGAGATGGGCGGCCGGACCGCACAGATACGCAGTATTTT.